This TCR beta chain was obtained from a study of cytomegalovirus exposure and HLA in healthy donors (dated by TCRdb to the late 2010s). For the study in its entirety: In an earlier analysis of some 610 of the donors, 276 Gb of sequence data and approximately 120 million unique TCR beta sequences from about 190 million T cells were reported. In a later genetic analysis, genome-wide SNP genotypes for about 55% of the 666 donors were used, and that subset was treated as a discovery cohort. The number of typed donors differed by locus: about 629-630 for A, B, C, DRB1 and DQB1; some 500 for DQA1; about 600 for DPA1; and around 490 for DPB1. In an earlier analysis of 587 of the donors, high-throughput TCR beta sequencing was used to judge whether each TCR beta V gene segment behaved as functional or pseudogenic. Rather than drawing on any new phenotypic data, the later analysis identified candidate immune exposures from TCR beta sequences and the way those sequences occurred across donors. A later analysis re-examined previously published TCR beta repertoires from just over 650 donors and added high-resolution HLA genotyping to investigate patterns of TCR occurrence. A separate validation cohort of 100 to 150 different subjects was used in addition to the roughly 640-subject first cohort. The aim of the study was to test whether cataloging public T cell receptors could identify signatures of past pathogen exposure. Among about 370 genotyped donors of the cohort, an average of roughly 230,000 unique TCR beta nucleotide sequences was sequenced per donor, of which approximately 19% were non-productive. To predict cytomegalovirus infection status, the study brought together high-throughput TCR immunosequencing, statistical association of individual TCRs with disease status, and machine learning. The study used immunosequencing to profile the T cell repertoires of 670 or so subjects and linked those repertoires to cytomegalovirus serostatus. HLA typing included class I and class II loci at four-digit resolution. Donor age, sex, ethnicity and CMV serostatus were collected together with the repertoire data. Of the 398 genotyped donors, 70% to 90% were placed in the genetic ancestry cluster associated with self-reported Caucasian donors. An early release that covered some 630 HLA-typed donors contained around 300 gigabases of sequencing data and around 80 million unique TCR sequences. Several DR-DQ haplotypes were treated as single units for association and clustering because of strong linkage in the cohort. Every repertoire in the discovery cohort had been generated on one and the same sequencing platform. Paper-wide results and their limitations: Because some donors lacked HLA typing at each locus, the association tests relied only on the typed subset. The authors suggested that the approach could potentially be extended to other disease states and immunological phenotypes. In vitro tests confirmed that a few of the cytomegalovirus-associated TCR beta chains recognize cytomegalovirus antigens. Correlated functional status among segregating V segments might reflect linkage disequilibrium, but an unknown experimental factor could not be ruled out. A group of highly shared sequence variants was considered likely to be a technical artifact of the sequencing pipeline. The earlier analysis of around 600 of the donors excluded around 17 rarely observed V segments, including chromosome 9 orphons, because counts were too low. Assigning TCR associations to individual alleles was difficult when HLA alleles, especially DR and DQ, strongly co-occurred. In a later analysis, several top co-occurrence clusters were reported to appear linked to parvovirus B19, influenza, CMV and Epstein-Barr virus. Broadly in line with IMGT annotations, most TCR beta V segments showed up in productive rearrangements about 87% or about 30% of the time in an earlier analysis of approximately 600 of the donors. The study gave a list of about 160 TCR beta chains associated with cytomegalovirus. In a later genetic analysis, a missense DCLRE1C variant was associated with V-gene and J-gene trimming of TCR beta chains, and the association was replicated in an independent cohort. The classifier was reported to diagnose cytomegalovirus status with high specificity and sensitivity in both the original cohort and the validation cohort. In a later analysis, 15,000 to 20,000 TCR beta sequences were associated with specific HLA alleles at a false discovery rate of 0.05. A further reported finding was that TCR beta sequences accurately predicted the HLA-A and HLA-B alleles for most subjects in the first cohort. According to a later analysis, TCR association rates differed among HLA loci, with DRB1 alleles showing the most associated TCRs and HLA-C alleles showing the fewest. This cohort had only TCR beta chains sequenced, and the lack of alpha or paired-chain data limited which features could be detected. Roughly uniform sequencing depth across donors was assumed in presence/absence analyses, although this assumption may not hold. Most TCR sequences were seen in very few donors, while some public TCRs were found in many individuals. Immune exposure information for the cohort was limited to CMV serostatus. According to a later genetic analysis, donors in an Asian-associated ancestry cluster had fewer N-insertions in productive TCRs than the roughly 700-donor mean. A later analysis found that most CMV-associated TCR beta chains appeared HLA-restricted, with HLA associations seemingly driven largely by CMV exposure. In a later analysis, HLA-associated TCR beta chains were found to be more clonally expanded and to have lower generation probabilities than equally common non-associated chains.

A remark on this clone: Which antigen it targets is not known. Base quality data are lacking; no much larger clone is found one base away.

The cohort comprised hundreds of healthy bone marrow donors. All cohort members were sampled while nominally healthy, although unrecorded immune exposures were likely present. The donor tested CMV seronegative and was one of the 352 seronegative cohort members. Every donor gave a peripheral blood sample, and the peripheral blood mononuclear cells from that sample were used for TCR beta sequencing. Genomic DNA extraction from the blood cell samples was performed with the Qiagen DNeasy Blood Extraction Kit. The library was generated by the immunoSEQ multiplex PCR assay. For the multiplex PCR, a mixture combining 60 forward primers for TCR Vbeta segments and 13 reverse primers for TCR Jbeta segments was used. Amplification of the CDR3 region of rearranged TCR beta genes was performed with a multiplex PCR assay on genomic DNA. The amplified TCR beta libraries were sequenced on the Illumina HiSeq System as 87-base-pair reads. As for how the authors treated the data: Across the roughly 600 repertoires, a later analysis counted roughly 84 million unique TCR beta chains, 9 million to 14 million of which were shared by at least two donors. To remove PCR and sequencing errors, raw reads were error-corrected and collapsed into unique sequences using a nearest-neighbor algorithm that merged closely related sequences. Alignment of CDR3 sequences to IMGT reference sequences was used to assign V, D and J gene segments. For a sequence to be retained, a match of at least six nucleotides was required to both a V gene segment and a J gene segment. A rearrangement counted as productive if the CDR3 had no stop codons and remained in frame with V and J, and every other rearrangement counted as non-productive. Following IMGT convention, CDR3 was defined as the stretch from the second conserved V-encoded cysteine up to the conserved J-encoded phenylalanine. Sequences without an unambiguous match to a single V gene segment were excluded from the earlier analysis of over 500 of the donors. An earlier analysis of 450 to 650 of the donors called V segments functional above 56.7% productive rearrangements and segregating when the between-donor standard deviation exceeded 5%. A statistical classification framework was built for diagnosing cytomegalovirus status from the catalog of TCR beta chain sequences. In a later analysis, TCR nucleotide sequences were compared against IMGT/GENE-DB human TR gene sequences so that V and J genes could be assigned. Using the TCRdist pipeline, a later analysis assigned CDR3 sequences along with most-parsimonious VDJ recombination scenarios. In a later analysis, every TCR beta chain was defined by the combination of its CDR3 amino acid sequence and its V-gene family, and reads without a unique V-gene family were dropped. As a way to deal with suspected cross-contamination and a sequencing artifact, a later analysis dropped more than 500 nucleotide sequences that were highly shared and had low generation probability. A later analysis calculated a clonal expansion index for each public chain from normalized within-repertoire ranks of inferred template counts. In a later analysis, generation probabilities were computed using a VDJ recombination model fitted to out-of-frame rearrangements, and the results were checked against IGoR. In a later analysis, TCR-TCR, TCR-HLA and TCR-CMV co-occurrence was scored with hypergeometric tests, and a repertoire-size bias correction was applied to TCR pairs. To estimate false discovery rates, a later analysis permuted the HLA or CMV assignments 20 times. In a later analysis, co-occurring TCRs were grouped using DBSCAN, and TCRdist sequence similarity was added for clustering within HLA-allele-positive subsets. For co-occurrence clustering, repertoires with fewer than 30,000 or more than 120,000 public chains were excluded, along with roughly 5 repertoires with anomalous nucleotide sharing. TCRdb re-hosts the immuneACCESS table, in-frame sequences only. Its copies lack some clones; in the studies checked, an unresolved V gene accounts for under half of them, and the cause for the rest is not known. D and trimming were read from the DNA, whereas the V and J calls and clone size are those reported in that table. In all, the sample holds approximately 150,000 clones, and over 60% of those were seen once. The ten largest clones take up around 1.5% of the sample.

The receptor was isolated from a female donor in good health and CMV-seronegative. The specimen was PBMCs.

The CDR3 reads CASSPAGEWTEAFF. At the DNA level, the sequence is TGTGCCAGCAGTCCCGCCGGGGAATGGACTGAAGCTTTCTTT. The chain was built from TRBV7-7 and TRBJ1-1, with the identity of the D gene unclear. The CDR3 spans 14 residues, from the cysteine through the phenylalanine. CDR3 DNA is the only sequence kept; it has 42 bases, read in frame from the first base. CDR1 and CDR2, per the germline V gene (reference sequence), are SSHAT and FNYEAQ. The junction carries 16 bases between V and J, which are trimmed by 6 bases and 5 bases respectively.